A selection of T cell receptor beta chains follows, all from one sample in a study of CD8 T cells in Susac syndrome. Using its own MiXCR run on the immunoSEQ multiplex PCR reads, TCRdb lists one record per CDR3 protein. Here the sample spans about 70,000 distinct CDR3 sequences, 95% to 96% being singletons. Sequencing was done on a sample of CD4+ T cells from PBMCs. The receptors stem from a human donor with multiple sclerosis. Both conserved end residues are part of each CDR3. A D gene is named only where the DNA matches it firmly. The size of a clone is reported for some rows only, either as once, few or many, or as a class for expanded clones.

>TRBV2|TRBJ2-7|NA|13|NA
CASSEEAAYEQYF
TGTGCCAGCAGTGAAGAGGCGGCCTACGAGCAGTACTTC
>TRBV3-1|TRBJ2-7|NA|14|NA
CASSLRLEPYEQYF
TGTGCCAGCAGCCTCAGACTAGAACCTTACGAGCAGTACTTC
>TRBV2|TRBJ2-5|TRBD2|15|NA
CASSAQRGSQETQYF
TGTGCCAGCAGTGCGCAGCGGGGGAGCCAAGAGACCCAGTACTTC
>TRBV20-1|TRBJ2-7|NA|13|NA
CSARDGVLGEQYF
TGCAGTGCTAGAGATGGTGTTTTGGGCGAGCAGTACTTC
>TRBV19|TRBJ1-2|TRBD1|18|NA
CASSILGGPGQDNYGYTF
TGTGCCAGTAGTATATTAGGAGGACCGGGACAGGACAACTATGGCTACACCTTC
>TRBV5-1|TRBJ2-2|TRBD1|16|NA
CASSLSGTGSTGELFF
TGCGCCAGCAGCTTGTCTGGGACAGGGAGCACCGGGGAGCTGTTTTTT
>TRBV29-1|TRBJ1-5|TRBD1|14|NA
CSVKTGGSNQPQHF
TGCAGCGTGAAGACAGGGGGTAGCAATCAGCCCCAGCATTTT
>TRBV2|TRBJ2-5|TRBD2|13|NA
CASRLAGVETQYF
TGTGCCAGCAGATTAGCGGGGGTTGAGACCCAGTACTTC
>TRBV4-3|TRBJ2-7|NA|14|once
CASSQDRQSYEQYF
TGCGCCAGCAGCCAAGATCGGCAAAGCTACGAGCAGTACTTC
>TRBV6-6|TRBJ2-1|NA|13|NA
CATARGAYNEQFF
TGTGCCACCGCCAGAGGGGCATACAATGAGCAGTTCTTC
>TRBV4-1|TRBJ2-3|NA|15|NA
CASSQDRDPLNTQYF
TGCGCCAGCAGCCAAGATAGGGACCCCCTTAATACGCAGTATTTT
>TRBV24-1|TRBJ2-5|NA|15|once
CATSDRRALQETQYF
TGTGCCACCAGTGATCGGCGGGCACTCCAAGAGACCCAGTACTTC
>TRBV7-2|TRBJ2-1|NA|11|NA
CASRQSNEQFF
TGTGCCAGCCGACAGTCCAATGAGCAGTTCTTC
>TRBV5-1|TRBJ2-7|TRBD1|12|NA
CASSPTGDEQYF
TGCGCCAGCAGCCCTACAGGGGACGAGCAGTACTTC
>TRBV9|TRBJ2-1|TRBD2|16|NA
CASSAPSGGAYNEQFF
TGTGCCAGCAGCGCCCCCAGCGGGGGGGCCTACAATGAGCAGTTCTTC
>TRBV29-1|TRBJ2-5|TRBD2|12|NA
CSGGRGQETQYF
TGCAGCGGAGGGCGGGGGCAAGAGACCCAGTACTTC
>TRBV29-1|TRBJ2-7|NA|14|NA
CSVEDPRSSYEQYF
TGCAGCGTTGAAGATCCCCGGAGCTCCTACGAGCAGTACTTC
>TRBV5-1|TRBJ2-6|TRBD2|19|NA
CASSTLLAGGISGANVLTF
TGCGCCAGCAGCACGCTACTAGCGGGGGGTATCTCTGGGGCCAACGTCCTGACTTTC
>TRBV19|TRBJ2-1|TRBD2|17|NA
CASSSTPGLAAYNEQFF
TGTGCCAGTAGTTCCACGCCGGGACTAGCGGCCTACAATGAGCAGTTCTTC
>TRBV3-1|TRBJ1-6|NA|15|NA
CASSSNRDSNSPLHF
TGTGCCAGCAGCTCAAACAGGGACTCTAATTCACCCCTCCACTTT
>TRBV20-1|TRBJ1-5|NA|14|NA
CSARGGHSNQPQHF
TGCAGTGCTAGGGGTGGACATAGCAATCAGCCCCAGCATTTT
>TRBV29-1|TRBJ2-1|NA|14|NA
CSVAGPISGDEQFF
TGCAGCGTTGCGGGGCCCATCTCGGGGGATGAGCAGTTCTTC
>TRBV13|TRBJ1-2|NA|15|once
CASRRLLRDDYGYTF
TGTGCCAGCAGGAGACTATTGAGGGACGACTATGGCTACACCTTC
>TRBV2|TRBJ1-5|NA|16|NA
CASSPFRTARGVPQHF
TGTGCCAGCAGCCCATTCAGGACAGCCCGGGGAGTGCCCCAGCATTTT
>TRBV7-9|TRBJ1-2|NA|12|NA
CASSLAYSGYTF
TGTGCCAGCAGCTTAGCGTATAGTGGCTACACCTTC
>TRBV2|TRBJ1-1|NA|16|NA
CASYHLARNMNTEAFF
TGTGCCAGCTACCATTTGGCCAGAAACATGAACACTGAAGCTTTCTTT
>TRBV11-3|TRBJ2-3|NA|16|NA
CASTRGLPEGTDTQYF
TGTGCCAGCACTCGAGGGTTACCGGAGGGCACAGATACGCAGTATTTT
>TRBV27|TRBJ1-2|NA|17|once
CASSLRILSGGNYGYTF
TGTGCCAGCAGTTTACGAATTCTGTCGGGTGGGAACTATGGCTACACCTTC
>TRBV29-1|TRBJ2-2|NA|14|NA
CSVGPGQGTGELFF
TGCAGCGTTGGGCCGGGACAAGGCACCGGGGAGCTGTTTTTT
>TRBV9|TRBJ2-1|NA|15|NA
CASTNFPGEGNEQFF
TGTGCCAGCACCAATTTCCCAGGGGAAGGAAATGAGCAGTTCTTC
>TRBV5-4|TRBJ1-2|TRBD1|13|NA
CASSFDRVYGYTF
TGTGCCAGCAGCTTCGACAGGGTCTATGGCTACACCTTC
>TRBV6-5|TRBJ1-5|NA|14|NA
CASSHLSGDQPQHF
TGTGCCAGCAGCCACCTGTCGGGAGACCAGCCCCAGCATTTT
>TRBV29-1|TRBJ1-2|NA|15|NA
CSVLGPQDSNYGYTF
TGCAGCGTGCTAGGACCCCAGGATTCTAACTATGGCTACACCTTC
>TRBV12-3/TRBV12-4|TRBJ1-6|NA|13|NA
CASSLRDISPLHF
TGTGCCAGCAGTCTCCGGGACATTTCACCCCTCCACTTT
>TRBV7-8|TRBJ2-5|NA|15|NA
CASSLAGSWLETQYF
TGTGCCAGCAGCTTAGCGGGTAGCTGGTTGGAGACCCAGTACTTC
>TRBV18|TRBJ2-5|NA|13|NA
CASSGATQETQYF
TGTGCCAGCTCAGGGGCAACCCAAGAGACCCAGTACTTC
>TRBV7-7|TRBJ2-5|NA|14|NA
CASSLAWGQETQYF
TGTGCTAGCAGCTTAGCGTGGGGACAAGAGACCCAGTACTTC
>TRBV3-1|TRBJ2-5|NA|14|once
CASSQDSGGGTQYF
TGTGCCAGCAGCCAAGACTCCGGGGGAGGGACCCAGTACTTC
>TRBV29-1|TRBJ2-3|NA|16|NA
CSVDSPRPSIGDTQYF
TGCAGCGTTGATAGTCCCCGGCCCAGCATAGGAGATACGCAGTATTTT
>TRBV20-1|TRBJ1-6|NA|14|NA
CSARKQAVGSPLHF
TGCAGTGCTAGGAAACAGGCTGTGGGGTCACCCCTCCACTTT
>TRBV5-1|TRBJ1-6|TRBD1|15|NA
CASRTQTGDNSPLHF
TGCGCCAGCAGGACTCAGACAGGGGACAATTCACCCCTCCACTTT
>TRBV11-1|TRBJ2-6|NA|21|NA
CASSLARVWAGENTGANVLTF
TGTGCCAGCAGCTTAGCGAGGGTGTGGGCAGGGGAGAACACTGGGGCCAACGTCCTGACTTTC